This record covers a single T cell receptor beta chain. The antigen is not known. The sample is drawn from a study of response to subunit inactivated influenza vaccine. Study results and caveats: The authors put forward the suggestion that each seasonal influenza vaccination may bring in only a limited number of new T cells.

TCRdb ran MiXCR on the RT-PCR reads and lists one entry per CDR3 protein. The table records hundreds of thousands of distinct CDR3 sequences, around 25% of them present only once. Material: CD4+ T cells sorted from PBMCs, obtained 5 days after vaccination. The receptor comes from a man aged 45-65 years who received an inactivated influenza vaccine.

Written as DNA, the CDR3 is TGTGCCAGCAGCACGGGGCAGGGGGCAATTGAAGCTTTCTTT. It specifies CASSTGQGAIEAFF. The chain recombines TRBV7-8 with TRBJ1-1, with TRBD1 matching 8 bases. The trim removed 5 bases at V and 7 bases at J, leaving 9 bases unmatched. Germline V gene sequence: CDR1 SGHVS, CDR2 FQNEAQ. This CDR3 comprises 14 residues.